This is a list of T cell receptor beta chains from one sample in a study of long-term antiretroviral therapy in people with HIV. Profiling relied on immunoSEQ multiplex PCR, and the TCRdb table lists in-frame clones only, not all of them. This table has 23,000 or so clones, just over 90% appearing once. Sample: unsorted PBMCs, taken 7.6 years after starting antiretroviral therapy. These receptors were taken from a woman aged 40 to 49 with HIV. Each CDR3 is given without its conserved first and last residue. The order of the fields is J gene, V gene, CDR3 protein.

TRBJ2-7,TRBV7-2,ASSLVASGPNVEQY
TRBJ2-3,TRBV7-9,ASSKDLWTSTDTQY
TRBJ2-3,TRBV7-8,ASSLGARGGSDTQY
TRBJ1-2,TRBV19,ASSIPDRAGGYT
TRBJ1-2,TRBV23-1,ASSQSYRGQDT
TRBJ1-3,TRBV5-1,ASSLQGGGHGNTIY
TRBJ1-5,TRBV27,ASSNGQGGVQPQH
TRBJ2-3,TRBV15,ATRTGGKGADTQY
TRBJ2-6,TRBV7-2,ASSPPGNSGANVLT
TRBJ1-1,TRBV5-1,ASSPRTANTEAF
TRBJ2-1,TRBV5-1,ASSLGGTAYNEQF
TRBJ2-7,TRBV25-1,ASSEYPSSSGEQY
TRBJ1-3,TRBV2,ASALGTGTLSGNTIY
TRBJ2-2,TRBV4-2,ASSQRTGGATGELF
TRBJ2-3,TRBV5-1,ASSLGLTGTGKRDTQY
TRBJ1-5,TRBV4-1,ASSQEQGIYQH
TRBJ2-2,TRBV19,ASSINRAGELF
TRBJ1-2,TRBV4-1,ASSQGVGMNYGYT
TRBJ1-2,TRBV19,ASSGGIRSRLGGYT
TRBJ1-5,TRBV19,ASSSEGGRNQPQH
TRBJ1-5,TRBV5-6,ASSLGSEPQH
TRBJ1-1,TRBV14,ASSPGGGRATEAF
TRBJ2-4,TRBV7-2,ASSLGGGDIQY
TRBJ2-3,TRBV5-1,ASSEGLVTDTQY
TRBJ1-2,TRBV2,ASSAVQGHLGGYT
TRBJ1-6,TRBV19,ASSDGDSPLH
TRBJ2-1,TRBV2,ASSGDSYNEQF
TRBJ1-2,TRBV30,AWVPGVGGHGYT
TRBJ2-1,TRBV5-1,ASSFGGGAVEQF
TRBJ2-1,TRBV19,ASSMFSTRPYNEQF
TRBJ1-1,TRBV7-6,ASSAYGNTEAF
TRBJ2-7,TRBV29-1,SVGPGQGRDEQY
TRBJ2-5,TRBV2,ASRDRGGGVTQETQY
TRBJ2-7,TRBV27,ASRGTSGGVTSYEQY
TRBJ2-1,TRBV9,ASSEGLAGTIRNEQF
TRBJ1-2,TRBV4-3,ASSHGGAYGYT
TRBJ1-2,TRBV21-1,ASSKATTGINT
TRBJ1-4,TRBV5-1,ASSPRGAPTNEKLF
TRBJ1-5,TRBV19,ASSFRTGQGRQPQH
TRBJ2-7,TRBV6-5,ASSSLGEQY
TRBJ1-3,TRBV5-4,ASSLAAGSGNTIY
TRBJ2-5,TRBV5-6,ASSFLAGGQETQY
TRBJ2-2,TRBV29-1,SVRGTGGANTGELF
TRBJ2-7,TRBV6-5,ASSLQESYEQY
TRBJ1-4,TRBV5-1,ASSPGTNEKLF
TRBJ1-3,TRBV4-3,ASSQDTGTDSLFSGNTIY
TRBJ1-1,TRBV6-1,ASSPQGQATEAF
TRBJ1-1,TRBV19,ASSMPGTGGTEAF
TRBJ1-6,TRBV6-5,ASSSLTGRHSPLH
TRBJ1-2,TRBV5-4,ASSFYTSGVEGYT